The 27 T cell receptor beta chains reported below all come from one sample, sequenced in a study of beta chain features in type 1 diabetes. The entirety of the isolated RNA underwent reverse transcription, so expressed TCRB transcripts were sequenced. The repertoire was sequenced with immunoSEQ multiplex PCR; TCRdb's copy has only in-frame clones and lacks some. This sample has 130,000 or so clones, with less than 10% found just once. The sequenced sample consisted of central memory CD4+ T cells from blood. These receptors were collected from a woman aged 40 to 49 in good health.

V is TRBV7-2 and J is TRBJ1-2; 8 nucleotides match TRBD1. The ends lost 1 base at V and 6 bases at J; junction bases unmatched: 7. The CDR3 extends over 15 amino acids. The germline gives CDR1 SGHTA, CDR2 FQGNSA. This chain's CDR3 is CASSLGGQVRDGYTF. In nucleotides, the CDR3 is TGTGCCAGCAGCTTAGGGGGACAGGTTCGGGATGGCTACACCTTC.

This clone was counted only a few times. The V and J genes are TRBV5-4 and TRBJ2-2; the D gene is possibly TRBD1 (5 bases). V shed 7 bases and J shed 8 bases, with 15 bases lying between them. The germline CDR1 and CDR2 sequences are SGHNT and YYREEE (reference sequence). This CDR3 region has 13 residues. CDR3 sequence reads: CASRVPQGGELFF. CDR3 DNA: TGTGCCAGCCGAGTTCCTCAGGGAGGGGAGCTGTTTTTT.

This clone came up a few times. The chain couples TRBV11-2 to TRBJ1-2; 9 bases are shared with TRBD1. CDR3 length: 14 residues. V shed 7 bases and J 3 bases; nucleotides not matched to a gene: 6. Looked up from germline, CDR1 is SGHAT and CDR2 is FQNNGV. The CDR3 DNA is TGTGCCAGCAAAACACAGGGGGCTGACTATGGCTACACCTTC. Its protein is CASKTQGADYGYTF.

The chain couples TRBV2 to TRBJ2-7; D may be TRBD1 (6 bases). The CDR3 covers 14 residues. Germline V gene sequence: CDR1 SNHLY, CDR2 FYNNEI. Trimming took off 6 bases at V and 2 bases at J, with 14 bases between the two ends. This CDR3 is CASRRDTNTYEQYF. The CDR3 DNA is TGTGCCAGCAGACGGGACACAAACACCTACGAGCAGTACTTC.

The chain's CDR3 is CASKTGGGGTDTQYF. In DNA, the CDR3 is TGTGCCAGCAAGACGGGCGGGGGTGGCACAGATACGCAGTATTTT. V and J are TRBV7-8 and TRBJ2-3, with TRBD2 matching over 7 bases. V lost 7 bases to trimming and J lost 1 base; unmatched junction nucleotides: 8. The CDR3 has 15 residues. The germline V gene encodes CDR1 SGHVS and CDR2 FQNEAQ.

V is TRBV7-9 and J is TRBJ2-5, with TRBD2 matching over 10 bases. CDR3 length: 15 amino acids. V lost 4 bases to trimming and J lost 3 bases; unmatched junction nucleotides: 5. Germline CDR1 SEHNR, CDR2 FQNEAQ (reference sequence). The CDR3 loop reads CASSSSGTSEETQYF. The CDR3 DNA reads TGTGCCAGCAGCTCCTCCGGGACTAGCGAAGAGACCCAGTACTTC.

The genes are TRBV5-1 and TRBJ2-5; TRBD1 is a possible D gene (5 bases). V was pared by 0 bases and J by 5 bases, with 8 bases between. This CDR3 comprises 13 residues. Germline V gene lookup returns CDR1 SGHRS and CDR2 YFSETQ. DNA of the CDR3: TGCGCCAGCAGCTTGGGGCCAGGGGAGACCCAGTACTTC. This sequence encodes CASSLGPGETQYF.

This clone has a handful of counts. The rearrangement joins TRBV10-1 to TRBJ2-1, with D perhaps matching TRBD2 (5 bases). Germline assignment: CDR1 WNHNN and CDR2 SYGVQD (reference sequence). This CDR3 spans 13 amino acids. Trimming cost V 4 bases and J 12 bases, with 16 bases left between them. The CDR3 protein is CASSVNPGSGQFF. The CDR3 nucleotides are TGCGCCAGCAGTGTAAATCCGGGATCCGGGCAGTTCTTC.

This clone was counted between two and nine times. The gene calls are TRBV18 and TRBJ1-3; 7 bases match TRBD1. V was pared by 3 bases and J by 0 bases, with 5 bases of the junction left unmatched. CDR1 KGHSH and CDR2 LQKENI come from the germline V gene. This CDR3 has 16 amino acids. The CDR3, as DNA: TGTGCCAGCTCACCGGGACAGCCGAGCTCTGGAAACACCATATATTTT. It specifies CASSPGQPSSGNTIYF. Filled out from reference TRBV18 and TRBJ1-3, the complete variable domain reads NAGVMQNPRHLVRRRGQEARLRCSPMKGHSHVYWYRQLPEEGLKFMVYLQKENIIDESGMPKERFSAEFPKEGPSILRIQQVVRGDSAAYFCASSPGQPSSGNTIYFGEGSWLTVV.

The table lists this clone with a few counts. The CDR3 coding sequence is TGTGCCAGCTCACCACCGGCCGGGGGGTCCCAAGAGACCCAGTACTTC. Translating gives CASSPPAGGSQETQYF. This chain links TRBV18 with TRBJ2-5; 7 bases match TRBD2. The germline V gene encodes CDR1 KGHSH and CDR2 LQKENI. The CDR3 extends over 16 amino acids. V gave up 0 bases and J gave up 1 base; unmatched junction bases: 5.

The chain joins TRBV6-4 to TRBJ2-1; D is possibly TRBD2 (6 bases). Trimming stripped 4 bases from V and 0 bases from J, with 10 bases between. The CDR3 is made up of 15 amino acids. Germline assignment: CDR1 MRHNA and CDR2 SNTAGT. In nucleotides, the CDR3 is TGTGCCAGCAGTGCCCTGGGAGGCTCCTACAATGAGCAGTTCTTC. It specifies CASSALGGSYNEQFF.

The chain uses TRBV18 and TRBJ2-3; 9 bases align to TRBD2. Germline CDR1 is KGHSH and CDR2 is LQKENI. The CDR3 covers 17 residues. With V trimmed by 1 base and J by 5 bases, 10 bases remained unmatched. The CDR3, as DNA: TGTGCCAGCTCACCACTGCCCGCGGGGGGGCATGGAGATACGCAGTATTTT. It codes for CASSPLPAGGHGDTQYF. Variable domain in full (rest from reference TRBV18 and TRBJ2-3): NAGVMQNPRHLVRRRGQEARLRCSPMKGHSHVYWYRQLPEEGLKFMVYLQKENIIDESGMPKERFSAEFPKEGPSILRIQQVVRGDSAAYFCASSPLPAGGHGDTQYFGPGTRLTVL.

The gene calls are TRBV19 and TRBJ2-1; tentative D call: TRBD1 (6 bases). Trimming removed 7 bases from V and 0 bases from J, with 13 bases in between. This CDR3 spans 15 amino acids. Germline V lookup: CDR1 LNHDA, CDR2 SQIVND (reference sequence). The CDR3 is CASNSDRSSYNEQFF. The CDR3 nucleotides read TGTGCCAGTAACTCCGACAGGAGCTCCTACAATGAGCAGTTCTTC. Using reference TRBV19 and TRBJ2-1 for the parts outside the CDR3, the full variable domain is DGGITQSPKYLFRKEGQNVTLSCEQNLNHDAMYWYRQDPGQGLRLIYYSQIVNDFQKGDIAEGYSVSREKKESFPLTVTSAQKNPTAFYLCASNSDRSSYNEQFFGPGTRLTVL.

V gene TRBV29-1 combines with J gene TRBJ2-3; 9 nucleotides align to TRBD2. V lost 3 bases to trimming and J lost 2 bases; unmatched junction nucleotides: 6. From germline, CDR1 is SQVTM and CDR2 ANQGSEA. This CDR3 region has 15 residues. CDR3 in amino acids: CSVDAASGNTDTQYF. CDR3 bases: TGCAGCGTTGATGCGGCTAGCGGGAACACAGATACGCAGTATTTT.

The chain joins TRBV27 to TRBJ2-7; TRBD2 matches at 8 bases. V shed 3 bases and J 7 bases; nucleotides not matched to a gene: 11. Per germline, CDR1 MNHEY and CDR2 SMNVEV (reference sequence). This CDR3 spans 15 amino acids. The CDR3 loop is CASSFRRGGAWEQYF. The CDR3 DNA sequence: TGTGCCAGCAGTTTTCGCCGGGGGGGGGCCTGGGAGCAGTACTTC.

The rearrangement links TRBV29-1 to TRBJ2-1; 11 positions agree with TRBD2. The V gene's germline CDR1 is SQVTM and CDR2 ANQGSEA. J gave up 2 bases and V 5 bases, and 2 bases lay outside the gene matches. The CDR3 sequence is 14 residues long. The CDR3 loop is CSVSSGGAYNEQFF. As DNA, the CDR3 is TGCAGCGTTAGTAGCGGGGGGGCCTACAATGAGCAGTTCTTC.

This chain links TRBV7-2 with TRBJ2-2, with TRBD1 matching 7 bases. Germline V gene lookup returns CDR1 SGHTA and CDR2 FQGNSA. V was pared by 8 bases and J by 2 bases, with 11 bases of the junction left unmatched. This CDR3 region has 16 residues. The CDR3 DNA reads TGTGCCAGCCCATCCTCGACAGGGCTCAACACCGGGGAGCTGTTTTTT. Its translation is CASPSSTGLNTGELFF.

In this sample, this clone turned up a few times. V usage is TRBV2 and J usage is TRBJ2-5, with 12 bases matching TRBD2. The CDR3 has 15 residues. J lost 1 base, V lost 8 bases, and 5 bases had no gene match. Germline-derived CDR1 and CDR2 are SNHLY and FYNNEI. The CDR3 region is CASLGLAGPQETQYF. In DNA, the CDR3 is TGTGCCAGCCTCGGACTAGCGGGACCCCAAGAGACCCAGTACTTC. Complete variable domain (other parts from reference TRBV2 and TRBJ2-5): EPEVTQTPSHQVTQMGQEVILRCVPISNHLYFYWYRQILGQKVEFLVSFYNNEISEKSEIFDDQFSVERPDGSNFTLKIRSTKLEDSAMYFCASLGLAGPQETQYFGPGTRLLVL.

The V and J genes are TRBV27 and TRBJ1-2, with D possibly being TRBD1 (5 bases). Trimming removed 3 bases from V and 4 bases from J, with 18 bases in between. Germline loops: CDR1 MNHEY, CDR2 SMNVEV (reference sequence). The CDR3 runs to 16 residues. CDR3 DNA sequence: TGTGCCAGCAGTTTGAACAGGCAAGCCTCCGGCTATGGCTACACCTTC. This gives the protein CASSLNRQASGYGYTF.

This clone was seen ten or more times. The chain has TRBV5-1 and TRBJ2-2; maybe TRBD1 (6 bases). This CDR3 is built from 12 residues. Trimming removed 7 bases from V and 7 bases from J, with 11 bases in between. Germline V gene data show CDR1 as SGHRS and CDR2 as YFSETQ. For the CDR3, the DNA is TGCGCCAGCCACAGGGAAGGCGGGGAGCTGTTTTTT. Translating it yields CASHREGGELFF.

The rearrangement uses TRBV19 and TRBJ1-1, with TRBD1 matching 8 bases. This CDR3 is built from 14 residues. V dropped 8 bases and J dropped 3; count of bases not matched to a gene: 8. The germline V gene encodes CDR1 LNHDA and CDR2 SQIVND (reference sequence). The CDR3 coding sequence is TGTGCCAGTCGACCAGGGGGCAGGGACACTGAAGCTTTCTTT. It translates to CASRPGGRDTEAFF. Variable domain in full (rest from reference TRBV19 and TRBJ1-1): DGGITQSPKYLFRKEGQNVTLSCEQNLNHDAMYWYRQDPGQGLRLIYYSQIVNDFQKGDIAEGYSVSREKKESFPLTVTSAQKNPTAFYLCASRPGGRDTEAFFGQGTRLTVV.

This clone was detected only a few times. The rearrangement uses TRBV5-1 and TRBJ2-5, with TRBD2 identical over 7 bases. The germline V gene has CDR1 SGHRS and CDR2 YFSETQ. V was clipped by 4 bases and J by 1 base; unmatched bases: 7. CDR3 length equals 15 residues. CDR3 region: CASSRGASGQETQYF. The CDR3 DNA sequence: TGCGCCAGCAGCCGTGGGGCTAGCGGCCAAGAGACCCAGTACTTC. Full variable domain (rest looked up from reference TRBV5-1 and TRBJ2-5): KAGVTQTPRYLIKTRGQQVTLSCSPISGHRSVSWYQQTPGQGLQFLFEYFSETQRNKGNFPGRFSGRQFSNSRSEMNVSTLELGDSALYLCASSRGASGQETQYFGPGTRLLVL.

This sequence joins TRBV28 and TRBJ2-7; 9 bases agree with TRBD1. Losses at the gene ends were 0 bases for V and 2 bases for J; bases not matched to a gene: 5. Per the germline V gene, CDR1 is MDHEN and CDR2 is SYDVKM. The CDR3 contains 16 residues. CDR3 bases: TGTGCCAGCAGTTTATGGAGCGGGACAGGGACCTACGAGCAGTACTTC. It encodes CASSLWSGTGTYEQYF.

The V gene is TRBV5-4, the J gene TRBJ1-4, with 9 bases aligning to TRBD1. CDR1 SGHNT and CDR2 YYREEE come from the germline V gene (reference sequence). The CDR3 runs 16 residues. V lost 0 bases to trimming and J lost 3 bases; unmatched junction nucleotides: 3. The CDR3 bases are TGTGCCAGCAGCTTGGGACGGACAGGGGCTAATGAAAAACTGTTTTTT. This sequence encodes CASSLGRTGANEKLFF.

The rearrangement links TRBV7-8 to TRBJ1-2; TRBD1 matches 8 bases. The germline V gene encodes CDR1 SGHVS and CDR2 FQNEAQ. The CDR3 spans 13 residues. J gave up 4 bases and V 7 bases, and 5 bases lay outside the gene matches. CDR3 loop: CASTPTGGYGYTF. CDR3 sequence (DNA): TGTGCCAGCACCCCCACAGGGGGCTATGGCTACACCTTC. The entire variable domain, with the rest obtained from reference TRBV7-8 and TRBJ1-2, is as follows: GAGVSQSPRYKVAKRGQDVALRCDPISGHVSLFWYQQALGQGPEFLTYFQNEAQLDKSGLPSDRFFAERPEGSVSTLKIQRTQQEDSAVYLCASTPTGGYGYTFGSGTRLTVV.

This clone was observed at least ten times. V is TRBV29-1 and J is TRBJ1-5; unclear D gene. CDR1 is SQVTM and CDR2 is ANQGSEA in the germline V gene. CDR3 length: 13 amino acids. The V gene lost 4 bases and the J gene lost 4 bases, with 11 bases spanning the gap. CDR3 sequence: CSVAAGLNQPQHF. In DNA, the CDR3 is TGCAGCGTTGCGGCAGGATTGAATCAGCCCCAGCATTTT.

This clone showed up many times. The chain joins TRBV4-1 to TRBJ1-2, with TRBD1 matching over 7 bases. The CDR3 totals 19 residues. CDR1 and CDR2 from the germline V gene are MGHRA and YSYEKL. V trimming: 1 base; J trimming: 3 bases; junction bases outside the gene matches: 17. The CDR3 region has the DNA TGCGCCAGCAGCCAAGGGGGCCGGCATCGGTCAGGGGGGTACTATGGCTACACCTTC. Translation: CASSQGGRHRSGGYYGYTF.